The clone carrying this T cell receptor (beta chain) was found many times. Antigen specificity is unknown. Primers for the PCR totalled 60 Vbeta and 13 Jbeta. Assay: immunoSEQ multiplex PCR; the TCRdb copy retains only in-frame clones and omits some. This table holds some 150,000 clones, just over 70% found once. V was pared by 4 bases and J by 5 bases, with 8 bases of the junction left unmatched. The CDR3 is 14 amino acids. CDR1 and CDR2 from the germline V gene are SGHRS and YFSETQ. The source of the sample is a study of cytomegalovirus exposure and HLA in healthy donors. For the study at large: Genotyping showed roughly 81% of about 370 donors falling in the Caucasian-associated ancestry cluster.

General study points: When analyzed later, a missense DCLRE1C variant was found to be linked to TCR beta V- and J-gene trimming.

The TCR originated in a human donor in good health. This chain links TRBV5-1 with TRBJ2-7; 8 bases map to TRBD1. Material for sequencing was PBMCs. The CDR3 is CASSQGARSNEQYF. The CDR3 DNA reads TGCGCCAGCAGCCAGGGGGCCCGAAGCAACGAGCAGTACTTC.